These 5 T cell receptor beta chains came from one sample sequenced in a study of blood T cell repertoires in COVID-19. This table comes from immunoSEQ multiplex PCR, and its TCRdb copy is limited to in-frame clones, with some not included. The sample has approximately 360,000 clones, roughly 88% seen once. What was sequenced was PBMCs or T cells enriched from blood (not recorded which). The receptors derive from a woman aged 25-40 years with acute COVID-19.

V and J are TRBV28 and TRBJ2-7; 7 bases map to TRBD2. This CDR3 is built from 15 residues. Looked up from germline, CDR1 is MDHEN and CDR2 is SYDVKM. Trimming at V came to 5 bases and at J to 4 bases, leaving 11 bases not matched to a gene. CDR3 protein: CASSPPGEGKYEQYF. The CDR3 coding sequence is TGTGCCAGCAGTCCGCCGGGGGAGGGGAAGTACGAGCAGTACTTC.

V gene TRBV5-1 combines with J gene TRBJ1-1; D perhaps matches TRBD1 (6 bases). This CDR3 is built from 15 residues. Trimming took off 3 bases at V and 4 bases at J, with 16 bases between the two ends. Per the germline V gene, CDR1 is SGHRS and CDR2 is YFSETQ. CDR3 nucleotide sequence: TGCGCCAGCAGCTCACGGGACACTTTGAGCACTGAAGCTTTCTTT. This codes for CASSSRDTLSTEAFF. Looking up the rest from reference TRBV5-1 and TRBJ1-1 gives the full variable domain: KAGVTQTPRYLIKTRGQQVTLSCSPISGHRSVSWYQQTPGQGLQFLFEYFSETQRNKGNFPGRFSGRQFSNSRSEMNVSTLELGDSALYLCASSSRDTLSTEAFFGQGTRLTVV.

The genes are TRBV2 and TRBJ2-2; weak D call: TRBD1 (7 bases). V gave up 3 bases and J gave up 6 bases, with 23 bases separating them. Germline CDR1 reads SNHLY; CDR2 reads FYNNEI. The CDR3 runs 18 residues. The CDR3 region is CASSDQANRGGLAGELFF. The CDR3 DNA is TGTGCCAGCAGTGACCAAGCCAACAGGGGAGGTTTGGCCGGGGAGCTGTTTTTT.

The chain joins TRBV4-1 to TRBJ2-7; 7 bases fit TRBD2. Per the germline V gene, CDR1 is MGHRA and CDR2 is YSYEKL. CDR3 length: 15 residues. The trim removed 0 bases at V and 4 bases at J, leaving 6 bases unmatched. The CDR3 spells CASSQERAGLYEQYF. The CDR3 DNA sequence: TGCGCCAGCAGCCAAGAAAGAGCGGGGCTATACGAGCAGTACTTC.

The DNA of the CDR3 is TGTGCCAGCAGCGCACCGACAGGGAGAAAAACTGAAGCTTTCTTT. It specifies CASSAPTGRKTEAFF. The V call is TRBV9, the J call TRBJ1-1; 7 bases line up with TRBD1. This CDR3 comprises 15 residues. Germline CDR1 SGDLS, CDR2 YYNGEE. V trimming: 3 bases; J trimming: 5 bases; junction bases outside the gene matches: 10.